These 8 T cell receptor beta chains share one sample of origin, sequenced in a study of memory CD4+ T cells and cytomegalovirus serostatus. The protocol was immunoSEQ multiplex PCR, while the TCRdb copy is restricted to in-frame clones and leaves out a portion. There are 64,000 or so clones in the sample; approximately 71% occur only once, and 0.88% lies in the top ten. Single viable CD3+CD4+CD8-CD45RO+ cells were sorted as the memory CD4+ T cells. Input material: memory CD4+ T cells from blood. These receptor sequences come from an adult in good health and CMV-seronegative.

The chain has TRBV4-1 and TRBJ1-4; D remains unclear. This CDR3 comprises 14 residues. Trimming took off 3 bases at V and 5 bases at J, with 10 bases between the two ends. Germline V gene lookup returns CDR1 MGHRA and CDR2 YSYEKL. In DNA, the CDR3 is TGCGCCAGCAGCCAGGTCGGTACGAATGAAAAACTGTTTTTT. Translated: CASSQVGTNEKLFF.

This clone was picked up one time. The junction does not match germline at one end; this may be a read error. This chain's CDR3 is CASSQGDAQYF. The CDR3 nucleotides are TGTGCCAGCAGTCAGGGAGATGCGCAGTATTTT. This sequence joins TRBV6-5 and TRBJ2-3; TRBD1 or TRBD2 may be the D gene (5 bases each). CDR3 size: 11 residues. The germline gives CDR1 MNHEY, CDR2 SVGAGI.

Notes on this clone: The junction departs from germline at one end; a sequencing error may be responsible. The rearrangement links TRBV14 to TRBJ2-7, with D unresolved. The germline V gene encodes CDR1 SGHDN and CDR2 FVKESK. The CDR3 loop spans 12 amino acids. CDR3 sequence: CASSQPPRPILF. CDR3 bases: TGTGCCAGCAGCCAACCCCCCCGGCCGATTTTATTC.

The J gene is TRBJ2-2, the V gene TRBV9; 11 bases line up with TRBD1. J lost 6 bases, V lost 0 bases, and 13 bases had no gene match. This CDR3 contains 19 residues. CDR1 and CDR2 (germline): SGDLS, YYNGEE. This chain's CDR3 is CASSVAMAGQGAVAGELFF. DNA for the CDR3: TGTGCCAGCAGCGTAGCTATGGCAGGACAGGGGGCAGTAGCCGGGGAGCTGTTTTTT.

In DNA form, the CDR3 reads TGTGCCAGCAGATTCCAAGAGAGAGTCTCTGGGGCCAACGTCCTGACTTTC. Protein product: CASRFQERVSGANVLTF. The chain uses TRBV2 and TRBJ2-6; D remains ambiguous. CDR1 and CDR2 from the germline V gene are SNHLY and FYNNEI. The V end was cut by 6 bases, the J end by 0 bases, with 15 bases between. The CDR3 is 17 amino acids.

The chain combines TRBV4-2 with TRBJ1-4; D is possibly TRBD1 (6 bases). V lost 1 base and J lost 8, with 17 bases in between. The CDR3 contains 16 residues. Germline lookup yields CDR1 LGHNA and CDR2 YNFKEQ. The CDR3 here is CASSQGEGGRREKLFF. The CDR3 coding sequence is TGTGCCAGCAGCCAAGGGGAAGGGGGGAGGAGGGAAAAACTGTTTTTT.

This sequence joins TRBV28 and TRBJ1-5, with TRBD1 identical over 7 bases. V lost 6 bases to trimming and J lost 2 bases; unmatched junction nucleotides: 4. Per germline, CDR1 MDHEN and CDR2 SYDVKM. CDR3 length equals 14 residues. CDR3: CASRLGQGNQPQHF. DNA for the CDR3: TGTGCCAGCAGACTTGGACAGGGCAATCAGCCCCAGCATTTT.

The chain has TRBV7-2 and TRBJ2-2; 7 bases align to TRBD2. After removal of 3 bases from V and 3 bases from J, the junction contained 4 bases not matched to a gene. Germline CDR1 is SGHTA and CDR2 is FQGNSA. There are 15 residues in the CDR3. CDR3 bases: TGTGCCAGCAGCTTGAGGGGAGGGGACACCGGGGAGCTGTTTTTT. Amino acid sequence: CASSLRGGDTGELFF.